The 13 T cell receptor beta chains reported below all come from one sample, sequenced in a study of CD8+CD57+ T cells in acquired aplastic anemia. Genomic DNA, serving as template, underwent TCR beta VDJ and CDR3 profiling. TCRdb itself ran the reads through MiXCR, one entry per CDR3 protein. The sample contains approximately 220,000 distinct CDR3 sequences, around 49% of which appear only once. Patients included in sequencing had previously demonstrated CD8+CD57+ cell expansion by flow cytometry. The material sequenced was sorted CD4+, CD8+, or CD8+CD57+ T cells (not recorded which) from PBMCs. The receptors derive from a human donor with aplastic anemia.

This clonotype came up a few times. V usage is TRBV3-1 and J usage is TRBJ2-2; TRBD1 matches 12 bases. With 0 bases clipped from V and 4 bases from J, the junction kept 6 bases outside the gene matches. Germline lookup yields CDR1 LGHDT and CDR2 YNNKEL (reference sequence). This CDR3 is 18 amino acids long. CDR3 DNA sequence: TGTGCCAGCAGCCAAGATTGGGGGACAGGGGGCAGCACCGGGGAGCTGTTTTTT. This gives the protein CASSQDWGTGGSTGELFF.

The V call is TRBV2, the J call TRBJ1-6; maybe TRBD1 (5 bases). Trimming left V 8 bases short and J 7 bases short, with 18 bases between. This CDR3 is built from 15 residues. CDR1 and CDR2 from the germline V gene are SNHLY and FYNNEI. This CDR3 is CASGARVEGNSPLHF. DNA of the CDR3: TGTGCCAGCGGGGCCCGGGTCGAAGGGAATTCACCCCTCCACTTT.

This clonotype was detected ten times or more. Written as DNA, the CDR3 is TGTGCCAGCAGTTACGCGAGAGATCTGGGGGGCTACACCTTC. Translated: CASSYARDLGGYTF. The chain employs TRBV6-5 and TRBJ1-2, with D hard to call. This CDR3 spans 14 amino acids. Trimming removed 2 bases at V and 8 bases at J, with 15 bases between. From germline, CDR1 is MNHEY and CDR2 SVGAGI.

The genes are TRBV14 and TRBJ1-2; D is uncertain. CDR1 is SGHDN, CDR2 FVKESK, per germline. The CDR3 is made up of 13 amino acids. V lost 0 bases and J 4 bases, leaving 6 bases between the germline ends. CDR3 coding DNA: TGTGCCAGCAGCCAAGACTTCATCTATGGCTACACCTTC. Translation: CASSQDFIYGYTF. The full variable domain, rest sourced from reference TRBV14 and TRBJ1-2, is EAGVTQFPSHSVIEKGQTVTLRCDPISGHDNLYWYRRVMGKEIKFLLHFVKESKQDESGMPNNRFLAERTGGTYSTLKVQPAELEDSGVYFCASSQDFIYGYTFGSGTRLTVV.

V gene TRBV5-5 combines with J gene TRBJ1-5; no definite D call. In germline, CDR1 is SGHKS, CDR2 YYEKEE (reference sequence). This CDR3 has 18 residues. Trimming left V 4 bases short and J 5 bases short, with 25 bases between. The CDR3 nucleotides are TGTGCCAGCAGCCCGGCCACGGACGGGGTTGGTATAGATCAGCCCCAGCATTTT. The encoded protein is CASSPATDGVGIDQPQHF.

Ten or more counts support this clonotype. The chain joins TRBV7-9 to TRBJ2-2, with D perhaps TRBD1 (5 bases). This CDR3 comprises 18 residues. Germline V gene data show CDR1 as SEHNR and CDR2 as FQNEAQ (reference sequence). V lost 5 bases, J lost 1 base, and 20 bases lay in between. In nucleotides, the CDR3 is TGTGCCAGCAGCCCGACGGTACTTTCGACAGTGAACACCGGGGAGCTGTTTTTT. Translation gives CASSPTVLSTVNTGELFF.

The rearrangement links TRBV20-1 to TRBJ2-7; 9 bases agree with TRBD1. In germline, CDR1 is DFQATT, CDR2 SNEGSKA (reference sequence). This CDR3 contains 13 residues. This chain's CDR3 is CRDNRGPSYEQYF. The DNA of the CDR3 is TGCAGGGACAACAGGGGGCCGTCCTACGAGCAGTACTTC.

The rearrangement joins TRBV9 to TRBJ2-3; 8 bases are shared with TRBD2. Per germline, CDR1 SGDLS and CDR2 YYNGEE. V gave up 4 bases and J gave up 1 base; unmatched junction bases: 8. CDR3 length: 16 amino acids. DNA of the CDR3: TGTGCCAGCAGCTCACCAATAGCGGGACGCACAGATACGCAGTATTTT. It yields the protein CASSSPIAGRTDTQYF.

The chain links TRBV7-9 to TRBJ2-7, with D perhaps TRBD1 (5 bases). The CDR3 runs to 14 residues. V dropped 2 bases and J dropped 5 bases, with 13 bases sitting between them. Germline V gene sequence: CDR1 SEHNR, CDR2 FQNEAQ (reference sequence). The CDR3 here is CASSLRAREHEQYF. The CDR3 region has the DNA TGTGCCAGCAGCTTACGGGCCAGGGAACACGAGCAGTACTTC.

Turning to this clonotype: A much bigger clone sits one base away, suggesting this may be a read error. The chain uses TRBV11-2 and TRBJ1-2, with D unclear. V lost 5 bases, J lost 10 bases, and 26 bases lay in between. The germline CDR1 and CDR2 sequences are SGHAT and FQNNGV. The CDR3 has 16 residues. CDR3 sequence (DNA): TGTGCCAGCAGCCCCTTGGGGTATCGGGGTTCAAAAGACTACACCTTC. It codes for CASSPLGYRGSKDYTF.

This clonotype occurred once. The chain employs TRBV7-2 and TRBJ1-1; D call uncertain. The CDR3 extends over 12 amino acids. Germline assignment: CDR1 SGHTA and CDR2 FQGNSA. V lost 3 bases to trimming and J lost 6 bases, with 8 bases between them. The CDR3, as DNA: TGTGCCAGCAGCTTGGCAGGACCTGAAGCTTTCTTT. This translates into CASSLAGPEAFF.

CDR3 region: CASSWDRATGELFF. The CDR3 DNA reads TGTGCCAGCAGTTGGGACAGGGCCACCGGGGAGCTGTTTTTT. V usage is TRBV12-3 or TRBV12-4 and J usage is TRBJ2-2; 9 bases are shared with TRBD1. J lost 4 bases, V lost 4 bases, and 1 base had no gene match. The CDR3 sequence is 14 residues long.

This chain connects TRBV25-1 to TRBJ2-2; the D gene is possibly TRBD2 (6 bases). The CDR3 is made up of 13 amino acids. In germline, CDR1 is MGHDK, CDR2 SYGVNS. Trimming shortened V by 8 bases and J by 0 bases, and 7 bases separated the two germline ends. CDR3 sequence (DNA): TGTGCCAGCGGGACTCCGAACACCGGGGAGCTGTTTTTT. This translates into CASGTPNTGELFF.